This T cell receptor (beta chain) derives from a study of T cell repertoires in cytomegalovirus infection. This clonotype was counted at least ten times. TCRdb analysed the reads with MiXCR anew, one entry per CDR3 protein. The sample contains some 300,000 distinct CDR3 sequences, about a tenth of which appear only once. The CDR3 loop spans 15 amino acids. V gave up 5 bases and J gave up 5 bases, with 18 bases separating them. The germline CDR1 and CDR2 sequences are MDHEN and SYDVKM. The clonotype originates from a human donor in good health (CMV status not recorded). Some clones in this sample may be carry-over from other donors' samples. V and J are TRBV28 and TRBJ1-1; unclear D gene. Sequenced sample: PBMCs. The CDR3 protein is CASSRHSLAETEAFF. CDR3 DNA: TGTGCCAGCAGTCGCCACTCATTAGCGGAGACTGAAGCTTTCTTT.